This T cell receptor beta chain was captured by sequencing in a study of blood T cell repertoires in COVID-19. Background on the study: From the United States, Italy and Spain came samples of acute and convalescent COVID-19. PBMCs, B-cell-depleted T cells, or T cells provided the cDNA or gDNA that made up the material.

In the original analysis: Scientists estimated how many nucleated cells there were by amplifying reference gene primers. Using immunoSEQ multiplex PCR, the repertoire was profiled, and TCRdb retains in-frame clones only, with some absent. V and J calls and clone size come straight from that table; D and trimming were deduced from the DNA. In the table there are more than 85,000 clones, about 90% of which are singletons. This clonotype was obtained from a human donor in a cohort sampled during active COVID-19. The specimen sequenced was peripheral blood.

CDR3 sequence (DNA): TGTGCCAGCAGCTTATTCGGACAGGACACTGAAGCTTTCTTT. Translation: CASSLFGQDTEAFF. The V call is TRBV7-2, the J call TRBJ1-1; TRBD1 matches 7 bases. Germline lookup yields CDR1 SGHTA and CDR2 FQGNSA. Trimming took 2 bases from V and 3 from J; bases not matched to a gene: 3. This CDR3 has 14 amino acids.